Reported below is one T cell receptor beta chain. This same CDR3 is encoded by further DNA sequences in the sample. This sample was included in a study of blood T cell repertoires in COVID-19. Across the study: Donors in the United States, Italy and Spain gave samples during acute or convalescent COVID-19. PBMCs, B-cell-depleted T cells, or T cells were the source of the cDNA or gDNA that made up the material.

Original analysis: The assay estimated nucleated cells by amplifying reference gene primers. The protocol was immunoSEQ multiplex PCR, while the TCRdb copy is restricted to in-frame clones and leaves out a portion. That table is the source of V, J and clone size, and D and trimming were worked out from the DNA. The data hold approximately 120,000 clones, with about four fifths observed a single time. The CDR3 is made up of 14 amino acids. Germline V CDR1 and CDR2: MNHEY, SMNVEV (reference sequence). The V gene end was trimmed by 2 bases and the J gene end by 3 bases; junction bases not matched to a gene: 4.

The chain uses TRBV27 and TRBJ2-7; TRBD2 matches 7 bases. The clonotype comes from a human donor in a cohort sampled during active COVID-19. Sequencing was performed on peripheral blood. CDR3 bases: TGTGCCAGCAGTTTAAGACTAGCAGGCTACGAGCAGTACTTC. Encoded protein: CASSLRLAGYEQYF.